Below, 22 T cell receptor beta chains from the same sample are listed, as sequenced in a study of blood T cell repertoires in COVID-19. The table came from immunoSEQ multiplex PCR; TCRdb's copy has only in-frame clones and leaves some out. The top ten hold 3.5% to 5% of the sample, which has around 150,000 clones, around 78% seen once. The material sequenced was peripheral blood. These receptors were collected from a woman at least 80 years old with active or convalescent COVID-19.

The rearrangement uses TRBV5-6 and TRBJ2-1; 10 nucleotides align to TRBD1. Germline V gene sequence: CDR1 SGHDT, CDR2 YYEEEE. V was pared by 2 bases and J by 9 bases, with 5 bases of the junction left unmatched. The CDR3 loop spans 14 amino acids. CDR3 DNA: TGTGCCAGCAGCTTCGGGACAGGGGTCGGTGAGCAGTTCTTC. Its translation is CASSFGTGVGEQFF.

This clone showed up just a few times. This rearrangement joins TRBV27 to TRBJ2-7; D is possibly TRBD1 (6 bases). V lost 5 bases, J lost 3 bases, and 14 bases lay in between. Germline-derived CDR1 and CDR2 are MNHEY and SMNVEV (reference sequence). The CDR3 has 14 residues. The CDR3 spells CASSTHKQGYEQYF. CDR3 sequence (DNA): TGTGCCAGCAGTACTCACAAACAGGGCTACGAGCAGTACTTC.

The chain is built from TRBV28 and TRBJ1-3; D is uncertain. CDR1 MDHEN and CDR2 SYDVKM come from the germline V gene. This CDR3 has 18 amino acids. V lost 6 bases and J 3 bases, leaving 24 bases between the germline ends. CDR3 DNA sequence: TGTGCCAGCAGGCGTCCCTTTCAGGAATATAGTCTTGGAAACACCATATATTTT. Encoded protein: CASRRPFQEYSLGNTIYF.

V is TRBV4-1 and J is TRBJ1-1, with 7 positions matching TRBD1. This CDR3 contains 14 residues. The germline V gene has CDR1 MGHRA and CDR2 YSYEKL. J lost 7 bases, V lost 1 base, and 6 bases had no gene match. The CDR3 nucleotides read TGCGCCAGCAGCCAAGTGACAGGGTCGGTTGAAGCTTTCTTT. This sequence encodes CASSQVTGSVEAFF.

This clone appeared a few times. This chain joins TRBV5-1 and TRBJ2-1, with 9 bases fitting TRBD1. V dropped 4 bases and J dropped 4; count of bases not matched to a gene: 9. Germline assignment: CDR1 SGHRS and CDR2 YFSETQ. CDR3 length: 16 amino acids. CDR3 region: CASSLKAGTGYNEQFF. The CDR3, as DNA: TGCGCCAGCAGCCTGAAAGCCGGGACAGGGTACAATGAGCAGTTCTTC.

The rearrangement joins TRBV28 to TRBJ1-2; possibly TRBD1 for D (6 bases). Trimming stripped 5 bases from V and 9 bases from J, with 13 bases between. This CDR3 has 12 amino acids. The V gene's germline CDR1 is MDHEN and CDR2 SYDVKM. DNA of the CDR3: TGTGCCAGCAGTGTTAGGGACACGCGCTACACCTTC. The encoded protein is CASSVRDTRYTF.

The V gene is TRBV18, the J gene TRBJ1-4; 7 bases align to TRBD1. This CDR3 spans 15 amino acids. Germline V gene data show CDR1 as KGHSH and CDR2 as LQKENI. V was pared by 5 bases and J by 3 bases, with 6 bases of the junction left unmatched. This chain's CDR3 is CASSRSQGANEKLFF. Here the CDR3 DNA reads TGTGCCAGCTCAAGATCCCAGGGGGCTAATGAAAAACTGTTTTTT.

The chain employs TRBV28 and TRBJ2-2; D call uncertain. CDR1 is MDHEN and CDR2 is SYDVKM in the germline V gene. V dropped 2 bases and J dropped 5 bases, with 15 bases sitting between them. The CDR3 spans 16 residues. CDR3 DNA sequence: TGTGCCAGCAGTTTAGGCCTGTCAGGAAGGACCGGGGAGCTGTTTTTT. Its protein is CASSLGLSGRTGELFF. Complete variable domain (other parts from reference TRBV28 and TRBJ2-2): DVKVTQSSRYLVKRTGEKVFLECVQDMDHENMFWYRQDPGLGLRLIYFSYDVKMKEKGDIPEGYSVSREKKERFSLILESASTNQTSMYLCASSLGLSGRTGELFFGEGSRLTVL.

The CDR3 bases are TGTGCCAGCTCACCACAGGGGGACTCTGGAAACACCATATATTTT. Amino acid sequence: CASSPQGDSGNTIYF. This sequence joins TRBV18 and TRBJ1-3; D is possibly TRBD1 (6 bases). CDR1 KGHSH and CDR2 LQKENI come from the germline V gene. Trimming removed 1 base from V and 0 bases from J, with 7 bases in between. The CDR3 runs 15 residues.

This rearrangement joins TRBV7-9 to TRBJ1-4, with 7 bases that match TRBD1. Germline V CDR1 and CDR2: SEHNR, FQNEAQ (reference sequence). Unmatched junction bases numbered 9, after V lost 6 bases and J lost 5 bases. The CDR3 is 15 residues long. CDR3: CASRGPGTANEKLFF. The CDR3 DNA follows: TGTGCCAGCAGGGGACCTGGGACAGCGAATGAAAAACTGTTTTTT.

The genes are TRBV20-1 and TRBJ2-1; D unresolved. Germline values: CDR1 DFQATT, CDR2 SNEGSKA (reference sequence). V was pared by 1 base and J by 9 bases, with 4 bases between. The CDR3 sequence is 10 residues long. CDR3 coding DNA: TGCAGTGCTAGAGTAGTTGAGCAGTTCTTC. Protein: CSARVVEQFF.

The rearrangement joins TRBV19 to TRBJ1-1, with 7 nucleotides matching TRBD1. Germline V CDR1 and CDR2: LNHDA, SQIVND (reference sequence). This CDR3 has 14 residues. V shed 7 bases and J 1 base; nucleotides not matched to a gene: 6. The CDR3 DNA reads as TGTGCCAGTATTACGGGGACAGCGAACACTGAAGCTTTCTTT. This sequence encodes CASITGTANTEAFF.

This clone turned up a few times. The gene calls are TRBV10-3 and TRBJ1-2; TRBD1 is a possible D gene (6 bases). Germline V CDR1 and CDR2: ENHRY, SYGVKD. V was trimmed by 8 bases and J by 7 bases, leaving 20 bases between them. This CDR3 is 14 amino acids long. In DNA, the CDR3 is TGTGCCATCGGATGGGGGGGCCCTTCCGGTGGCTACACCTTC. It yields the protein CAIGWGGPSGGYTF.

The CDR3 spells CATSDFFGDNHAWQYF. CDR3 sequence (DNA): TGTGCCACCAGTGATTTTTTTGGGGACAATCATGCGTGGCAGTACTTC. The rearrangement uses TRBV24-1 and TRBJ2-7; a weak D match, TRBD1 (6 bases). Trimming shortened V by 1 base and J by 9 bases, and 21 bases separated the two germline ends. This CDR3 comprises 16 residues. Germline V lookup: CDR1 KGHDR, CDR2 SFDVKD.

The chain has TRBV7-8 and TRBJ2-7; 13 nucleotides match TRBD2. V lost 0 bases, J lost 6 bases, and 2 bases stayed unmatched. The germline V gene has CDR1 SGHVS and CDR2 FQNEAQ. CDR3 length: 15 amino acids. CDR3 nucleotides: TGTGCCAGCAGCTTAGCGGGACTAGCGGGGAGCGAGCAGTACTTC. Its protein product is CASSLAGLAGSEQYF.

This sequence joins TRBV7-2 and TRBJ1-1, with no clear D. Germline V CDR1 and CDR2: SGHTA, FQGNSA. Between the trimmed V and J ends, which lost 4 bases and 5 bases, there was a span of 11 bases. The CDR3 length is 13 residues. The CDR3 DNA reads TGTGCCAGCAGCTCGAGTGGTTGGACTGAAGCTTTCTTT. Its translation: CASSSSGWTEAFF.

The CDR3 loop reads CASRSHSSYNSPLHF. The CDR3 bases are TGTGCCAGCAGATCCCACAGCTCCTATAATTCACCCCTCCACTTT. The V and J genes are TRBV28 and TRBJ1-6; D remains ambiguous. V was pared by 6 bases and J by 0 bases, with 9 bases between. The CDR3 has 15 residues. Germline V gene lookup returns CDR1 MDHEN and CDR2 SYDVKM.

The chain has TRBV7-3 and TRBJ2-2, with 12 positions matching TRBD1. Germline lookup yields CDR1 SGHTA and CDR2 FQGTGA. Trimming removed 0 bases from V and 6 bases from J; junction bases left unmatched: 2. The CDR3 loop spans 16 amino acids. CDR3 protein: CASSLTGTGGSGELFF. CDR3 nucleotide sequence: TGTGCCAGCAGCTTAACCGGGACAGGGGGCTCCGGGGAGCTGTTTTTT.

This clone has only a few counts. The V call is TRBV27, the J call TRBJ1-5, with 9 bases fitting TRBD1. This CDR3 has 15 amino acids. V lost 5 bases, J lost 3 bases, and 5 bases stayed unmatched. Looked up from germline, CDR1 is MNHEY and CDR2 is SMNVEV (reference sequence). The CDR3 bases are TGTGCCAGCAGTCCCGGGACAGGGATCAATCAGCCCCAGCATTTT. Amino acids: CASSPGTGINQPQHF.

The chain uses TRBV10-3 and TRBJ2-7, with D maybe TRBD1 (5 bases). The CDR3 totals 16 residues. The V gene lost 7 bases and the J gene lost 6 bases, with 25 bases spanning the gap. Germline CDR1 and CDR2: ENHRY and SYGVKD. CDR3 in amino acids: CAIIPRDRLNLSEQYF. CDR3 DNA: TGTGCCATCATCCCGCGCGACAGACTGAATCTGTCCGAGCAGTACTTC.

This rearrangement joins TRBV12-1 to TRBJ1-5; the table's D call TRBD1 went unverified against the DNA. TRBV12-1 is recorded as a pseudogene. This CDR3 contains 19 residues. In DNA, the CDR3 is TGTGCCAGCAGCCTCCAATTCGGACAGGGACCCTATAGCAATCAGCCCCAGCATTTT. Its protein product is CASSLQFGQGPYSNQPQHF.

The CDR3 DNA follows: TGTGCCAGCAGCCCAAGATCCGGGAGAGGGACTAATGAAAAACTGTTTTTT. This encodes CASSPRSGRGTNEKLFF. J is TRBJ1-4 and V is TRBV2, with D uncertain. CDR1 and CDR2 from the germline V gene are SNHLY and FYNNEI. With 6 bases removed from V and 2 bases from J, the gap between germline ends came to 19 bases. The CDR3 consists of 17 residues.